Listed below are T cell receptor beta chains from one sample, sequenced in a study of blood T cell repertoires in COVID-19. The repertoire was sequenced with immunoSEQ multiplex PCR; TCRdb's copy has only in-frame clones and lacks some. The table records about 300,000 clones, 88% of them present only once. Source material: peripheral blood. The receptors here all came from a woman in her 30s with COVID-19, enrolled during active disease. Both conserved end residues are part of each CDR3. Each record gives: D gene, J gene, clone size, V gene, CDR3 protein, CDR3 DNA. D genes are given only for firm matches. A row's size may be missing; if present it is once, few, many or a size class.

.,TRBJ2-2,.,TRBV5-1,CASSLEHQTGELFF,TGCGCCAGCAGCTTGGAACACCAGACCGGGGAGCTGTTTTTT
TRBD2,TRBJ2-1,.,TRBV18,CASSPSGGLYNEQFF,TGTGCCAGCTCACCCAGCGGGGGTCTCTACAATGAGCAGTTCTTC
TRBD1,TRBJ1-5,few,TRBV5-6,CASSGPGTGNQPQHF,TGTGCCAGCAGCGGGCCCGGGACAGGAAATCAGCCCCAGCATTTT
TRBD1,TRBJ2-7,.,TRBV4-1,CASSQAGTGWYEQYF,TGCGCCAGCAGCCAAGCCGGGACAGGGTGGTACGAGCAGTACTTC
TRBD1,TRBJ2-3,.,TRBV19,CASTPTGGTDTQYF,TGTGCCAGTACCCCCACAGGGGGCACAGATACGCAGTATTTT
TRBD1,TRBJ1-2,.,TRBV5-1,CASSGGTGAGGYTF,TGCGCCAGCAGCGGAGGGACAGGGGCGGGTGGCTACACCTTC
TRBD1,TRBJ1-2,.,TRBV6-5,CASSPFRQGEYGYTF,TGTGCCAGCAGCCCCTTTCGACAGGGAGAATATGGCTACACCTTC
.,TRBJ2-3,.,TRBV24-1,CATSAPSLRSTDTQYF,TGTGCCACCAGTGCCCCGAGCCTCCGTAGCACAGATACGCAGTATTTT
TRBD1,TRBJ1-4,.,TRBV4-1,CASRSTGGNWATNEKLFF,TGCGCCAGCAGAAGTACAGGGGGCAACTGGGCAACTAATGAAAAACTGTTTTTT
.,TRBJ1-2,.,TRBV4-1,CASSPDGGGSNYGYTF,TGCGCCAGCAGCCCGGATGGGGGGGGCTCTAACTATGGCTACACCTTC
.,TRBJ2-2,.,TRBV5-4,CASSFVNTGELFF,TGTGCCAGCAGCTTTGTAAACACCGGGGAGCTGTTTTTT
TRBD1,TRBJ1-2,.,TRBV5-1,CASSLEGTGGTGYTF,TGCGCCAGCAGCTTGGAGGGGACAGGTGGAACTGGCTACACCTTC
TRBD1,TRBJ2-2,.,TRBV11-2,CASSLTGALNTGELFF,TGTGCCAGCAGCCTTACAGGGGCCCTTAACACCGGGGAGCTGTTTTTT
.,TRBJ1-2,.,TRBV24-1,CATSDWRQLDGYTF,TGTGCCACCAGTGATTGGCGACAGTTAGATGGCTACACCTTC
.,TRBJ2-7,.,TRBV6-2/TRBV6-3,CASSQSRGSHEQYF,TGTGCCAGCAGCCAGTCTCGGGGGTCCCACGAGCAGTACTTC
.,TRBJ1-4,.,TRBV5-4,CASSLSPMEEKLFF,TGTGCCAGCAGCTTGAGTCCGATGGAGGAAAAACTGTTTTTT
.,TRBJ1-1,.,TRBV6-1,CASSEDSTTEAFF,TGTGCCAGCAGTGAAGACAGTACCACTGAAGCTTTCTTT
.,TRBJ1-1,.,TRBV19,CASSPGGIAEAFF,TGTGCCAGTAGTCCCGGAGGGATTGCTGAAGCTTTCTTT
.,TRBJ1-4,.,TRBV4-1,CASSQQKGDFGKLFF,TGCGCCAGCAGCCAACAGAAGGGGGATTTTGGGAAACTGTTTTTT
.,TRBJ1-1,.,TRBV6-1,CASSEILIPNTEAFF,TGTGCCAGCAGTGAAATACTGATTCCGAACACTGAAGCTTTCTTT
.,TRBJ1-2,.,TRBV7-9,CASSPQPVERGNGYTF,TGTGCCAGCAGCCCACAGCCGGTGGAGCGGGGGAATGGCTACACCTTC
.,TRBJ1-5,.,TRBV30,CAWRRGPDQPQHF,TGTGCCTGGAGGAGAGGGCCGGATCAGCCCCAGCATTTT
.,TRBJ1-3,.,TRBV27,CASSFRGSSGNTIYF,TGTGCCAGCAGTTTCCGCGGAAGCTCTGGAAACACCATATATTTT
.,TRBJ2-2,.,TRBV7-2,CASRGPGRTGELFF,TGTGCCAGCAGGGGGCCAGGACGTACCGGGGAGCTGTTTTTT
TRBD2,TRBJ2-1,once,TRBV5-1,CASSRQGLAVDEQFF,TGCGCCAGCAGCCGCCAGGGACTAGCGGTCGATGAGCAGTTCTTC
.,TRBJ2-7,.,TRBV7-9,CASSSGAQDFYEQYF,TGTGCCAGCAGCTCAGGAGCCCAGGACTTCTACGAGCAGTACTTC
.,TRBJ1-1,.,TRBV7-8,CASSVTGSNTEAFF,TGTGCCAGCAGTGTTACAGGGTCGAACACTGAAGCTTTCTTT
TRBD1,TRBJ1-3,.,TRBV5-1,CASSRGQGFGNTIYF,TGCGCCAGCAGCCGGGGACAGGGGTTCGGAAACACCATATATTTT
.,TRBJ2-6,.,TRBV7-2,CASSLAGISGANVLTF,TGTGCCAGCAGCTTAGCCGGTATCTCTGGGGCCAACGTCCTGACTTTC
TRBD2,TRBJ2-2,.,TRBV28,CASSPPGTSRTGELFF,TGTGCCAGCAGTCCCCCCGGGACTAGTCGAACCGGGGAGCTGTTTTTT
.,TRBJ1-6,.,TRBV11-3,CASSLAGINSPLHF,TGTGCCAGCAGCTTAGCAGGGATTAATTCACCCCTCCACTTT
.,TRBJ2-1,.,TRBV6-5,CASTEGLNNEQFF,TGTGCCAGCACGGAGGGATTGAACAATGAGCAGTTCTTC
TRBD2,TRBJ2-7,few,TRBV12-3/TRBV12-4,CASSFSGNYEQYF,TGTGCCAGCAGTTTTAGCGGGAACTACGAGCAGTACTTC
.,TRBJ1-5,.,TRBV6-5,CASRTGGGNQPQHF,TGTGCCAGCAGGACAGGAGGCGGCAATCAGCCCCAGCATTTT
.,TRBJ1-4,.,TRBV4-3,CASSQDPLGGATNEKLFF,TGCGCCAGCAGCCAAGATCCCCTCGGGGGGGCAACTAATGAAAAACTGTTTTTT
.,TRBJ2-3,.,TRBV7-8,CASSLAGVLTDTQYF,TGTGCCAGCAGCTTAGCAGGAGTACTCACAGATACGCAGTATTTT
.,TRBJ2-1,.,TRBV4-2,CASSPNTGLGNEQFF,TGTGCCAGCAGCCCGAATACAGGCCTAGGGAATGAGCAGTTCTTC
TRBD1,TRBJ1-6,.,TRBV19,CASTQGDRGLSPLHF,TGTGCCAGTACCCAGGGGGACAGGGGGCTTTCACCCCTCCACTTT
TRBD1,TRBJ1-2,.,TRBV20-1,CSASEQGVVSYGYTF,TGCAGTGCTAGTGAGCAGGGGGTTGTCTCCTATGGCTACACCTTC
.,TRBJ1-2,.,TRBV7-9,CASSPLGYYGYTF,TGTGCCAGCAGCCCATTGGGCTACTATGGCTACACCTTC
.,TRBJ2-2,.,TRBV6-5,CASRTGTQTGELFF,TGTGCCAGCAGAACCGGGACACAGACCGGGGAGCTGTTTTTT
.,TRBJ1-1,once,TRBV5-5,CASNSLVIPGNTEAFF,TGTGCCAGCAACTCTTTGGTGATCCCCGGGAACACTGAAGCTTTCTTT
TRBD1,TRBJ1-1,.,TRBV18,CASSPTGDGTEAFF,TGTGCCAGCTCACCGACAGGGGATGGCACTGAAGCTTTCTTT
.,TRBJ2-2,.,TRBV4-1,CASSHGHASNTGELFF,TGCGCCAGCAGCCACGGACACGCGAGTAACACCGGGGAGCTGTTTTTT
TRBD1,TRBJ2-7,.,TRBV19,CASSSGQGAYEQYF,TGTGCCAGTAGTTCGGGACAGGGGGCCTACGAGCAGTACTTC
.,TRBJ2-5,.,TRBV29-1,CSVPGTEGETQYF,TGCAGCGTGCCCGGGACGGAGGGGGAGACCCAGTACTTC
.,TRBJ2-7,.,TRBV24-1,CATSDPTGFEQYF,TGTGCCACCAGTGACCCCACAGGGTTCGAGCAGTACTTC
TRBD1,TRBJ2-7,.,TRBV6-2/TRBV6-3,CASSSPGTGGRNEQYF,TGTGCCAGCAGTTCCCCGGGGACAGGGGGGCGGAACGAGCAGTACTTC
.,TRBJ2-5,.,TRBV7-9,CASSLNPGDSLKKTQYF,TGTGCCAGCAGCTTAAACCCCGGAGACAGCCTCAAGAAGACCCAGTACTTC
TRBD1,TRBJ1-2,.,TRBV5-1,CASSLAGQLVNYGYTF,TGCGCCAGCAGCTTGGCGGGACAGTTAGTTAACTATGGCTACACCTTC